This record covers a single T cell receptor (beta chain). These data originate in a study of blood T cell repertoires in COVID-19. Overall study: Samples taken during acute and convalescent COVID-19 were collected in the United States, Italy and Spain. PBMCs, B-cell-depleted T cells, or T cells provided the cDNA or gDNA that made up the material.

Authors' analysis steps: Estimation of nucleated cell counts was performed using reference gene primer amplification. The protocol was immunoSEQ multiplex PCR, while the TCRdb copy is restricted to in-frame clones and leaves out a portion. V and J calls and clone size are those listed in that table; D and trimming were worked out from the DNA. Here the sample spans about 120,000 clones, around 91% being singletons. Sequenced input: peripheral blood. This TCR came from a man between 65 and 85 years old with active or convalescent COVID-19.

CDR3 DNA: TGTGCCAGCAGCTTTTCCGGACAGTTCTTAAAGCAGTACTTC. This codes for CASSFSGQFLKQYF. V is TRBV5-6 and J is TRBJ2-7; D may be TRBD1 (6 bases). The CDR3 spans 14 residues. Trimming took 2 bases from V and 8 from J, leaving 17 bases between them. CDR1 and CDR2 from the germline V gene are SGHDT and YYEEEE.